What follows describes a single T cell receptor beta chain. The target antigen is unknown. The sample belongs to a study of T cell responses to AZD1222 COVID-19 vaccine. Findings of the study overall: Repertoires were obtained solely post-peak T cell response.

The length of the CDR3 is 17 residues. Trimming took off 7 bases at V and 4 bases at J, with 25 bases between the two ends. CDR1 is LGHNA and CDR2 is YNFKEQ in the germline V gene. Only in-frame clones appear in the TCRdb table, and some are missing; sequencing was by immunoSEQ multiplex PCR. The table records fewer than 65,000 clones, around 90% of them present only once. Sequenced material: peripheral blood, taken 28 days after the second AZD1222 dose. The gene calls are TRBV4-2 and TRBJ1-2; perhaps TRBD1 as D (5 bases). The receptor was isolated from an adult who received the AZD1222 COVID-19 vaccine. The CDR3: CASTPYRGSSRGYGYTF. CDR3 sequence (DNA): TGTGCCAGCACCCCTTATAGGGGCTCCAGTCGGGGCTATGGCTACACCTTC.